These 4 T cell receptor beta chains came from one sample sequenced in a study of T cell responses to AZD1222 COVID-19 vaccine. Method: immunoSEQ multiplex PCR; TCRdb's copy keeps in-frame clones and lacks some. The sample has about 150,000 clones; about 88% are singletons. This specimen consisted of peripheral blood, obtained on day 0 of AZD1222 vaccination. The receptor source for this set is an adult in good health.

The rearrangement links TRBV5-3 to TRBJ2-7, with D possibly called TRBD1 or TRBD2 (5 bases each). TRBV5-3 is an ORF, and what it does is uncertain. V was shortened by 8 bases and J by 0 bases, with 15 bases between the two germline ends. The CDR3 sequence is 14 residues long. In DNA, the CDR3 is TGTGCCAGGGCCCGTAGGGACGGCTCCTACGAGCAGTACTTC. Its protein product is CARARRDGSYEQYF.

This clone was detected once. The rearrangement joins TRBV18 to TRBJ2-5; no definite D call. V was shortened by 4 bases and J by 2 bases, with 14 bases between the two germline ends. The length of the CDR3 is 15 residues. The germline V gene encodes CDR1 KGHSH and CDR2 LQKENI. CDR3 protein: CASSLSSGLQETQYF. CDR3 nucleotides: TGTGCCAGCTCACTTTCTTCCGGGCTACAAGAGACCCAGTACTTC. Combining the CDR3 with reference TRBV18 and TRBJ2-5 gives the whole variable domain NAGVMQNPRHLVRRRGQEARLRCSPMKGHSHVYWYRQLPEEGLKFMVYLQKENIIDESGMPKERFSAEFPKEGPSILRIQQVVRGDSAAYFCASSLSSGLQETQYFGPGTRLLVL.

The chain is built from TRBV29-1 and TRBJ2-1, with 16 bases aligning to TRBD2. CDR3 length: 17 amino acids. V lost 4 bases, J lost 0 bases, and 3 bases stayed unmatched. Germline V gives CDR1 SQVTM, CDR2 ANQGSEA. The CDR3 bases are TGCAGCGTTGCGGGACTAGCGGGAGGGAGCTCCTACAATGAGCAGTTCTTC. It encodes CSVAGLAGGSSYNEQFF.

A remark on this clone: The junction departs from germline at one end; a sequencing error may be responsible. The V and J genes are TRBV13 and TRBJ2-3; the D is unclear. Germline-derived CDR1 and CDR2 are PRHDT and FYEKMQ (reference sequence). This CDR3 contains 12 residues. The CDR3 coding sequence is TGTGCCAGCAGCTTAGGCATTGCGACCTTGCATTTT. It yields the protein CASSLGIATLHF.